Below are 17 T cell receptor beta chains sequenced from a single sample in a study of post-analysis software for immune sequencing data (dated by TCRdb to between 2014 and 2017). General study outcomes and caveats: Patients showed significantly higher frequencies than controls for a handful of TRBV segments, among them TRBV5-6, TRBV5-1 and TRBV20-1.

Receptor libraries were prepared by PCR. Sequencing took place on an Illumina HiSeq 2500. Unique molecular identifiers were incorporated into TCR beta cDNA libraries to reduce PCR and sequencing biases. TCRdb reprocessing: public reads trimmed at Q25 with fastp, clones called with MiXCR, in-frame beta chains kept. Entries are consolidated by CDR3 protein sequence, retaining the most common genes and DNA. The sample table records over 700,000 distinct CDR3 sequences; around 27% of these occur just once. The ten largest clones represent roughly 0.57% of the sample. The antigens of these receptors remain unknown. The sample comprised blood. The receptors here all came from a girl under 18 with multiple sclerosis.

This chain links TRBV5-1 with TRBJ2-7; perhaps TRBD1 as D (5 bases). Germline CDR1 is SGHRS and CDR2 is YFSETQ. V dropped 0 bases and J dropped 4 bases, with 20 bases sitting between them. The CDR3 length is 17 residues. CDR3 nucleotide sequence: TGCGCCAGCAGCTTGGATGGGCGGCAGGGTCTAAGTTACGAGCAGTACTTC. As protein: CASSLDGRQGLSYEQYF.

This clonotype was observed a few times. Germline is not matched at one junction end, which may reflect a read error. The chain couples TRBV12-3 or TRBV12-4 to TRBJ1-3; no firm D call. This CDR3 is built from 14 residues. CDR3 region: CASRLESSGNTIYF. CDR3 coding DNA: TGTGCCAGCAGGTTAGAGAGCTCTGGAAACACCATATATTTT.

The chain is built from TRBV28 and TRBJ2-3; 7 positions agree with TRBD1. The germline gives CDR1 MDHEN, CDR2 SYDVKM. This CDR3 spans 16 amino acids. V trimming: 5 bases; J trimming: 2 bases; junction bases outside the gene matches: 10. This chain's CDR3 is CASSRTGVRDTDTQYF. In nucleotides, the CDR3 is TGTGCCAGCAGTCGTACAGGGGTTCGTGACACAGATACGCAGTATTTT.

The DNA of the CDR3 is TGTGCCAGCGACCCGGCGGGAAGGGCAGATACGCAGTATTTT. It translates to CASDPAGRADTQYF. The chain recombines TRBV6-2 or TRBV6-3 with TRBJ2-3; D perhaps matches TRBD2 (6 bases). The V end lost 8 bases, the J end lost 4 bases, and 16 bases lay between the germline ends. This CDR3 region has 14 residues. Germline V gives CDR1 MNHEY, CDR2 SVGEGT.

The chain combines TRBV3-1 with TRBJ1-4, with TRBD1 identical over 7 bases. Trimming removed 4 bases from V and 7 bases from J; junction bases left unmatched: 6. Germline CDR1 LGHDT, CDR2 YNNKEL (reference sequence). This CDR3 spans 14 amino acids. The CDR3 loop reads CASSLNRGGEKLFF. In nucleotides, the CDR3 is TGTGCCAGCAGCCTCAACAGGGGTGGTGAAAAACTGTTTTTT.

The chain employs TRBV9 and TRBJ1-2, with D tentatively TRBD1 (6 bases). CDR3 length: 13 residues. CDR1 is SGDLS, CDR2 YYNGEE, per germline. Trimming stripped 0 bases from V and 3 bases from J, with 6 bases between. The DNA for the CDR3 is TGTGCCAGCAGCGTAGAGGGGGACTATGGCTACACCTTC. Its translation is CASSVEGDYGYTF.

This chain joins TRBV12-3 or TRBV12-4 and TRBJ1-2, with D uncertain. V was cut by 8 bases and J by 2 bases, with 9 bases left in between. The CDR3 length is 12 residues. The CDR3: CASGFSNYGYTF. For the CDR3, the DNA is TGTGCCAGCGGGTTCAGCAACTATGGCTACACCTTC.

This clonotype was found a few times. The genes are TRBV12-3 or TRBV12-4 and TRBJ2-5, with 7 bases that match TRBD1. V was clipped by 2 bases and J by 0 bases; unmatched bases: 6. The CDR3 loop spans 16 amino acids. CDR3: CASSLLAGGYQETQYF. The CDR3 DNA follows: TGTGCCAGCAGTTTATTGGCAGGGGGTTACCAAGAGACCCAGTACTTC.

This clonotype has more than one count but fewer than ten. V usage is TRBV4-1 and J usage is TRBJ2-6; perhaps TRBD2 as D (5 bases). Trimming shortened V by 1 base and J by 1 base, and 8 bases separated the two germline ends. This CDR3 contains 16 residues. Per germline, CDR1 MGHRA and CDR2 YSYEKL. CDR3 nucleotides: TGCGCCAGCAGCCAAGGGAGGCAATCTGGGGCCAACGTCCTGACTTTC. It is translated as CASSQGRQSGANVLTF.

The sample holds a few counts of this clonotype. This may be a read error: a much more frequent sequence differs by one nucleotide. CDR3 loop: CASSESWEAQYF. CDR3 nucleotide sequence: TGCGCCAGCAGTGAGTCTTGGGAGGCCCAGTACTTC. The rearrangement joins TRBV10-2 to TRBJ2-7, with D perhaps TRBD2 (6 bases). Germline-derived CDR1 and CDR2 are WSHSY and SAAADI. The CDR3 runs to 12 residues. Trimming took off 0 bases at V and 10 bases at J, with 10 bases between the two ends.

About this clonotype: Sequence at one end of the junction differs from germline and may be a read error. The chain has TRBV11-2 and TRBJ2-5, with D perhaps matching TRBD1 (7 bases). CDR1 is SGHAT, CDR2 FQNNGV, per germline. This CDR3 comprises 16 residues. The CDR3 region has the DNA TGTGTCAGCACCAGGGGGGCAGGGTGGGCCCAAGAGACCCAGTACTTC. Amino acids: CVSTRGAGWAQETQYF.

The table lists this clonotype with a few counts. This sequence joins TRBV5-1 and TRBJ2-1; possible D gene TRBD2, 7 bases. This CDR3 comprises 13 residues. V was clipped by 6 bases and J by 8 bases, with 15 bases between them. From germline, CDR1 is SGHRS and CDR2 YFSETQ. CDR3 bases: TGCGCCAGCAAGGGGGGGGGCCTCGATGAGCAGTTCTTC. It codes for CASKGGGLDEQFF.

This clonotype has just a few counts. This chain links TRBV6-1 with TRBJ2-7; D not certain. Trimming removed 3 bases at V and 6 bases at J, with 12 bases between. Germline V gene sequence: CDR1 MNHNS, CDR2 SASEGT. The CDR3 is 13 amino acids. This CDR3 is CASSDYYALEQYF. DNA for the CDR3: TGTGCCAGCAGTGACTACTATGCCCTCGAGCAGTACTTC.

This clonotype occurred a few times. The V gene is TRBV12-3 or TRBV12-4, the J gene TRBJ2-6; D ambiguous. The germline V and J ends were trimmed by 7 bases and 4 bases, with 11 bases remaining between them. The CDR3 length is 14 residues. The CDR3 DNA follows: TGTGCCAGCACCCTCCCAACCGGGGCCAACGTCCTGACTTTC. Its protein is CASTLPTGANVLTF.

The CDR3 DNA reads TGTGCCAGCAGCTTAGCGGCCAGGGGTACGCAGTATTTT. Amino acid sequence: CASSLAARGTQYF. The V and J genes are TRBV7-2 and TRBJ2-3, with D maybe TRBD1 (6 bases). CDR1 SGHTA and CDR2 FQGNSA come from the germline V gene. This CDR3 spans 13 amino acids. Trimming pared 0 bases from V and 8 bases from J, leaving 9 bases between.

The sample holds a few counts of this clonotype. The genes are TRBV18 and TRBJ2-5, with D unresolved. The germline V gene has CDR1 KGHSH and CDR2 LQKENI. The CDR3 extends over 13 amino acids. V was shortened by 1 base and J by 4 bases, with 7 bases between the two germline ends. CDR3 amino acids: CASSPQPPETQYF. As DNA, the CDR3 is TGTGCCAGCTCACCACAGCCCCCAGAGACCCAGTACTTC.

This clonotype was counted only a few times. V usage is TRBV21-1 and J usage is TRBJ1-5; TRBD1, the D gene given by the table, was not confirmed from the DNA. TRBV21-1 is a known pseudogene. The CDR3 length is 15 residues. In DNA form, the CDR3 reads TGTGCCAGCAGCTCGCAGGATGCCCCCAATCAGCCCCAGCATTTT. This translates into CASSSQDAPNQPQHF.